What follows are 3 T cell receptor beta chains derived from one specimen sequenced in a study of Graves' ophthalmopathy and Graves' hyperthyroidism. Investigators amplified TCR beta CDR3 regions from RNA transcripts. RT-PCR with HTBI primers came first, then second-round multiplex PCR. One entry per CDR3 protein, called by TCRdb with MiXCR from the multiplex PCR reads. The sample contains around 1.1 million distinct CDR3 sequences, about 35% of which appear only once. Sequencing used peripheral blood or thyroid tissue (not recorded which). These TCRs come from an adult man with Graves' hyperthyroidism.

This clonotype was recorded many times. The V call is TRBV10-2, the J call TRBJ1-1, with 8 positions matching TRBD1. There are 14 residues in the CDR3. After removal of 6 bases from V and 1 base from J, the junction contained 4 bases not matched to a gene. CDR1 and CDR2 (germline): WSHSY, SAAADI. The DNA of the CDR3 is TGCGCCAGCAGGGGGGACAGGAGGAACACTGAAGCTTTCTTT. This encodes CASRGDRRNTEAFF.

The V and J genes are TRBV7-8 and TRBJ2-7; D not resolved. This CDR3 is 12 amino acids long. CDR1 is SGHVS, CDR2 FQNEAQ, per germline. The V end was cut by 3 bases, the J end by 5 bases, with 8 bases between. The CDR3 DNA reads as TGTGCCAGCAGCTTCCGTATCCACGAGCAGTACTTC. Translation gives CASSFRIHEQYF.

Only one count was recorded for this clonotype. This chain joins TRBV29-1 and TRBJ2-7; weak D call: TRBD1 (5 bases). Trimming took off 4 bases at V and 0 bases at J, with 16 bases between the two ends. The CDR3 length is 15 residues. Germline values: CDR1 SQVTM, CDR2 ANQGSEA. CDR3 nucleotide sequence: TGCAGCGTTGGCAGGGTCACTGGAAACTCCTACGAGCAGTACTTC. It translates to CSVGRVTGNSYEQYF.